These 8 T cell receptor beta chains were all obtained from the same sample, sequenced in a study of B cell selection in AIRE deficiency. Profiled with immunoSEQ multiplex PCR; TCRdb holds only in-frame clones, not every one. Of about 25,000 clones in the sample, about 95% are singletons; the top ten hold 0.2% to 0.3%. The sorted conventional CD4 T cells were gated as CD4+CD127+. Sequencing was done on a sample of CD4+CD127+ conventional T cells sorted from PBMCs. These receptors came from a human donor in good health.

The chain links TRBV7-2 to TRBJ1-1; D gene uncertain. Germline lookup yields CDR1 SGHTA and CDR2 FQGNSA. Deletions cut 4 bases from V and 5 bases from J, with 11 bases between. There are 13 residues in the CDR3. DNA of the CDR3: TGTGCCAGCAGCTCACGGACGTCGACTGAAGCTTTCTTT. Residues: CASSSRTSTEAFF. The complete variable domain, with remaining parts taken from reference TRBV7-2 and TRBJ1-1, reads GAGVSQSPSNKVTEKGKDVELRCDPISGHTALYWYRQSLGQGLEFLIYFQGNSAPDKSGLPSDRFSAERTGGSVSTLTIQRTQQEDSAVYLCASSSRTSTEAFFGQGTRLTVV.

V is TRBV5-1 and J is TRBJ1-4, with TRBD1 as a possible D gene (5 bases). The CDR3 consists of 14 residues. Germline-derived CDR1 and CDR2 are SGHRS and YFSETQ. The ends were cut back, 0 bases at V and 6 bases at J, with 9 bases in the middle. In DNA, the CDR3 is TGCGCCAGCAGCTTGGTCCCAGGGTATGAAAAACTGTTTTTT. Residues: CASSLVPGYEKLFF.

The V call is TRBV5-8, the J call TRBJ2-6; D remains unclear. Germline values: CDR1 SGHTS, CDR2 YDEGEE. CDR3 length equals 16 residues. Trimming removed 1 base from V and 0 bases from J, with 8 bases in between. The CDR3 reads CASSLQFSSGANVLTF. DNA of the CDR3: TGTGCCAGCAGCTTGCAGTTTAGCTCTGGGGCCAACGTCCTGACTTTC.

V gene TRBV7-8 combines with J gene TRBJ2-7, with 9 nucleotides matching TRBD1. The CDR3 spans 15 residues. Germline assignment: CDR1 SGHVS and CDR2 FQNEAQ. J gave up 1 base and V 3 bases, and 4 bases lay outside the gene matches. The CDR3 DNA follows: TGTGCCAGCAGCTTCCGGGACAGGGTGTCCTACGAGCAGTACTTC. Translated: CASSFRDRVSYEQYF.

The V gene is TRBV4-3, the J gene TRBJ2-7, with D unresolved. From germline, CDR1 is LGHNA and CDR2 YSLEER. The CDR3 is 13 residues long. Trimming removed 3 bases at V and 4 bases at J, with 10 bases between. The CDR3 loop is CASSHLDPYEQYF. The CDR3, as DNA: TGCGCCAGCAGCCATTTGGATCCGTACGAGCAGTACTTC.

This sequence joins TRBV19 and TRBJ2-1; D not certain. This CDR3 has 13 amino acids. From germline, CDR1 is LNHDA and CDR2 SQIVND (reference sequence). V was pared by 3 bases and J by 7 bases, with 10 bases between. The CDR3 coding sequence is TGTGCCAGTAGTATGTTACTCGAAAATGAGCAGTTCTTC. This codes for CASSMLLENEQFF. The full variable domain, in which reference TRBV19 and TRBJ2-1 provide the parts outside the CDR3, is DGGITQSPKYLFRKEGQNVTLSCEQNLNHDAMYWYRQDPGQGLRLIYYSQIVNDFQKGDIAEGYSVSREKKESFPLTVTSAQKNPTAFYLCASSMLLENEQFFGPGTRLTVL.

The chain links TRBV19 to TRBJ1-1; perhaps TRBD1 as D (6 bases). V was trimmed by 8 bases and J by 3 bases, leaving 16 bases between them. From germline, CDR1 is LNHDA and CDR2 SQIVND (reference sequence). The CDR3 contains 14 residues. CDR3 in DNA: TGTGCCAGTCGCCTTGGGGGCCCGGACACTGAAGCTTTCTTT. Amino acids: CASRLGGPDTEAFF.

The chain joins TRBV5-5 to TRBJ1-1, with TRBD1 identical over 9 bases. This CDR3 has 15 amino acids. Germline CDR1 reads SGHKS; CDR2 reads YYEKEE (reference sequence). V shed 5 bases and J 6 bases; nucleotides not matched to a gene: 11. CDR3 amino acids: CASRYTYRGLAEAFF. The CDR3 DNA reads TGTGCCAGCAGATATACTTACAGGGGGCTGGCTGAAGCTTTCTTT.